The next 13 T cell receptor beta chains were all read from a single sample in a study of identical twins. TCRdb processed the 5' RACE reads anew with MiXCR; each CDR3 protein has one entry. This table has 1.5 million to 2 million distinct CDR3 sequences, roughly a third appearing once. Sequenced material: cord blood. The receptor set was obtained from a newborn girl in good health.

This clonotype has only a few counts. The chain has TRBV6-2 or TRBV6-3 and TRBJ2-1, with 7 bases that match TRBD2. J gave up 9 bases and V 10 bases, and 15 bases lay outside the gene matches. The length of the CDR3 is 14 residues. CDR1 and CDR2 (germline): MNHEY, SVGEGT. CDR3 coding DNA: TGTGCCATCACCAGGGATCGGACTAGGCGTGAGCAGTTCTTC. As protein: CAITRDRTRREQFF.

The J gene is TRBJ2-1, the V gene TRBV7-8; 8 positions agree with TRBD1. The germline V gene has CDR1 SGHVS and CDR2 FQNEAQ. After removal of 6 bases from V and 5 bases from J, the junction contained 9 bases not matched to a gene. The CDR3 is 15 amino acids. This CDR3 is CASRNRQGAHNEQFF. The CDR3, as DNA: TGTGCCAGCAGAAATCGGCAGGGGGCCCACAATGAGCAGTTCTTC. The complete variable domain, with remaining parts taken from reference TRBV7-8 and TRBJ2-1, reads GAGVSQSPRYKVAKRGQDVALRCDPISGHVSLFWYQQALGQGPEFLTYFQNEAQLDKSGLPSDRFFAERPEGSVSTLKIQRTQQEDSAVYLCASRNRQGAHNEQFFGPGTRLTVL.

This clonotype came up a few times. V gene TRBV4-1 combines with J gene TRBJ2-2, with 9 bases identical to TRBD2. CDR3 length: 17 residues. V dropped 1 base and J dropped 5; count of bases not matched to a gene: 8. Germline values: CDR1 MGHRA, CDR2 YSYEKL. The CDR3 DNA reads as TGCGCCAGCAGCCAAGTTATAGCGGGAGTGAGGACCGGGGAGCTGTTTTTT. It specifies CASSQVIAGVRTGELFF.

This clonotype was found a few times. V gene TRBV20-1 combines with J gene TRBJ2-1; unclear D gene. The length of the CDR3 is 15 residues. V was cut by 1 base and J by 0 bases, with 10 bases left in between. Germline-derived CDR1 and CDR2 are DFQATT and SNEGSKA (reference sequence). The chain's CDR3 is CSARVQPLSYNEQFF. CDR3 in DNA: TGCAGTGCTAGAGTCCAGCCGCTCTCCTACAATGAGCAGTTCTTC.

This chain joins TRBV3-1 and TRBJ1-1, with D perhaps TRBD1 (6 bases). The length of the CDR3 is 11 residues. Trimming stripped 1 base from V and 11 bases from J, with 8 bases between. Germline CDR1 and CDR2: LGHDT and YNNKEL (reference sequence). CDR3 nucleotides: TGTGCCAGCAGCCAAGGGGACAAGGCTTTCTTT. Translating gives CASSQGDKAFF.

CDR3 bases: TGTGCCAGCAGTGCCATGGAAATCAAGCAGCCCCAGCATTTT. Protein product: CASSAMEIKQPQHF. This chain connects TRBV6-1 to TRBJ1-5; D remains unclear. The germline CDR1 and CDR2 sequences are MNHNS and SASEGT. The CDR3 extends over 14 amino acids. V was clipped by 4 bases and J by 7 bases, with 14 bases between them.

DNA for the CDR3: TGCGCCAGCAGCTTGTCCTATAATGGGCAGTACTTC. Its translation: CASSLSYNGQYF. The V gene is TRBV5-1, the J gene TRBJ2-5; D is unclear. V was clipped by 1 base and J by 11 bases, with 12 bases between them. The germline V gene has CDR1 SGHRS and CDR2 YFSETQ. This CDR3 contains 12 residues. The variable domain in full, completed from reference TRBV5-1 and TRBJ2-5, reads KAGVTQTPRYLIKTRGQQVTLSCSPISGHRSVSWYQQTPGQGLQFLFEYFSETQRNKGNFPGRFSGRQFSNSRSEMNVSTLELGDSALYLCASSLSYNGQYFGPGTRLLVL.

This clonotype came up many times. The chain recombines TRBV10-3 with TRBJ1-2, with unresolved D. V was trimmed by 0 bases and J by 5 bases, leaving 4 bases between them. Germline loops: CDR1 ENHRY, CDR2 SYGVKD. The CDR3 is made up of 12 amino acids. Here the CDR3 reads CAISESKYGYTF. The CDR3 nucleotides read TGTGCCATCAGTGAGTCGAAGTATGGCTACACCTTC.

The table lists this clonotype with a few counts. The chain carries TRBV20-1 and TRBJ1-2; no definite D call. There are 14 residues in the CDR3. V lost 1 base and J lost 0, with 9 bases in between. Germline V gives CDR1 DFQATT, CDR2 SNEGSKA (reference sequence). The CDR3 sequence: CSARGLGPNYGYTF. CDR3 DNA: TGCAGTGCTAGAGGTTTAGGGCCTAACTATGGCTACACCTTC.

In this sample, this clonotype turned up many times. This rearrangement joins TRBV3-1 to TRBJ2-3, with TRBD2 as a possible D gene (5 bases). V lost 4 bases to trimming and J lost 3 bases, with 11 bases between them. The germline V gene has CDR1 LGHDT and CDR2 YNNKEL (reference sequence). This CDR3 has 14 residues. The CDR3 loop reads CASSPTKGTDTQYF. The CDR3 DNA is TGTGCCAGCAGCCCGACTAAGGGTACAGATACGCAGTATTTT.

The chain uses TRBV6-4 and TRBJ2-3; the D is unclear. Germline V gene data show CDR1 as MRHNA and CDR2 as SNTAGT. The CDR3 covers 21 residues. Trimming stripped 7 bases from V and 2 bases from J, with 34 bases between. The CDR3 DNA follows: TGTGCCAGCATAGTGTGGACCCACACCACGACCCCCAAGTGCGACACAGATACGCAGTATTTT. The encoded protein is CASIVWTHTTTPKCDTDTQYF.

This clonotype came up many times. The V gene is TRBV12-3 or TRBV12-4, the J gene TRBJ1-6; 10 bases are a match to TRBD1. The CDR3 has 18 amino acids. V trimming: 0 bases; J trimming: 8 bases; junction bases outside the gene matches: 10. The CDR3 DNA reads as TGTGCCAGCAGTTTAGCTGGGACAGGGGCCTATTTGGATTCACCCCTCCACTTT. Translating gives CASSLAGTGAYLDSPLHF.

The chain is built from TRBV5-6 and TRBJ1-2; 7 bases match TRBD1. The CDR3 totals 15 residues. CDR1 and CDR2 (germline): SGHDT, YYEEEE. V trimming: 1 base; J trimming: 6 bases; junction bases outside the gene matches: 9. CDR3 DNA: TGTGCCAGCAGCTTGTATCCACAGGGGACCAATGGCTACACCTTC. Encoded protein: CASSLYPQGTNGYTF.